The 15 T cell receptor beta chains reported below all come from one sample, sequenced in a study of blood T cell repertoires in COVID-19. Clones were sequenced by immunoSEQ multiplex PCR, and TCRdb holds only the in-frame ones, with some missing. The sample shows about 200,000 clones, roughly 81% of them seen only once. The specimen sequenced was peripheral blood. The receptors come from a woman older than 75 with acute or convalescent COVID-19.

V usage is TRBV28 and J usage is TRBJ2-1, with 9 bases aligning to TRBD1. Germline CDR1 reads MDHEN; CDR2 reads SYDVKM. This CDR3 is built from 15 residues. V was pared by 8 bases and J by 8 bases, with 13 bases of the junction left unmatched. In nucleotides, the CDR3 is TGTGCCAGCCCCCCCCCGGGACAGGGATCGTATGAGCAGTTCTTC. It is translated as CASPPPGQGSYEQFF.

V and J are TRBV29-1 and TRBJ2-1; a possible D gene is TRBD1 (5 bases). CDR3 length: 15 residues. From germline, CDR1 is SQVTM and CDR2 ANQGSEA. V lost 4 bases, J lost 4 bases, and 17 bases lay in between. The CDR3 here is CSVGQGPNSYNEQFF. In nucleotides, the CDR3 is TGCAGCGTTGGGCAGGGCCCTAATTCTTACAATGAGCAGTTCTTC.

J is TRBJ2-2 and V is TRBV7-2, with D maybe TRBD2 (5 bases). CDR3 size: 16 residues. Germline V lookup: CDR1 SGHTA, CDR2 FQGNSA. Between the trimmed V and J ends, which lost 5 bases and 5 bases, there was a span of 18 bases. The CDR3 is CASSPKAVGITGELFF. The CDR3 nucleotides are TGTGCCAGCAGCCCCAAGGCGGTCGGGATAACCGGGGAGCTGTTTTTT.

The rearrangement links TRBV7-9 to TRBJ2-7; possible D gene TRBD2, 6 bases. Trimming took off 2 bases at V and 3 bases at J, with 20 bases between the two ends. The CDR3 spans 17 residues. Germline V gene sequence: CDR1 SEHNR, CDR2 FQNEAQ (reference sequence). The CDR3 sequence: CASSLSRAGPPGYEQYF. The DNA for the CDR3 is TGTGCCAGCAGCTTAAGCCGAGCGGGCCCGCCCGGCTACGAGCAGTACTTC.

This clone occurred once. The rearrangement joins TRBV9 to TRBJ1-6, with 12 bases identical to TRBD1. The CDR3 is 16 amino acids. Trimming cost V 0 bases and J 9 bases; bases outside gene matches: 4. CDR1 SGDLS and CDR2 YYNGEE come from the germline V gene. CDR3 nucleotides: TGTGCCAGCAGCGTAGGGGACAGGGGGCCACTTTCACCCCTCCACTTT. The encoded protein is CASSVGDRGPLSPLHF.

This sequence joins TRBV28 and TRBJ1-4, with TRBD1 as a possible D gene (5 bases). Between the trimmed V and J ends, which lost 7 bases and 0 bases, there was a span of 12 bases. CDR3 length: 15 residues. CDR1 and CDR2 from the germline V gene are MDHEN and SYDVKM. CDR3 sequence reads: CASTQGGATNEKLFF. DNA for the CDR3: TGTGCCAGCACCCAGGGAGGAGCAACTAATGAAAAACTGTTTTTT. The full variable domain, completed using reference TRBV28 and TRBJ1-4, is DVKVTQSSRYLVKRTGEKVFLECVQDMDHENMFWYRQDPGLGLRLIYFSYDVKMKEKGDIPEGYSVSREKKERFSLILESASTNQTSMYLCASTQGGATNEKLFFGSGTQLSVL.

This chain joins TRBV19 and TRBJ1-2; no reliable D call. In germline, CDR1 is LNHDA, CDR2 SQIVND (reference sequence). V shed 2 bases and J shed 1 base, with 5 bases lying between them. This CDR3 comprises 13 residues. This CDR3 reads CASSITSNYGYTF. For the CDR3, the DNA is TGTGCCAGTAGTATAACGAGTAACTATGGCTACACCTTC.

The chain's CDR3 is CASTLAVREGEKLFF. As DNA, the CDR3 is TGTGCCAGCACACTCGCTGTAAGGGAGGGGGAAAAACTGTTTTTT. V is TRBV6-5 and J is TRBJ1-4, with D possibly matching TRBD1 (5 bases). Germline V lookup: CDR1 MNHEY, CDR2 SVGAGI. V was clipped by 7 bases and J by 8 bases, with 20 bases between them. This CDR3 is built from 15 residues.

The V gene is TRBV7-9, the J gene TRBJ2-5; 9 nucleotides align to TRBD1. Germline-derived CDR1 and CDR2 are SEHNR and FQNEAQ (reference sequence). This CDR3 has 16 residues. V was clipped by 2 bases and J by 4 bases; unmatched bases: 8. CDR3 region: CASSLPGQGGTETQYF. The CDR3 coding sequence is TGTGCCAGCAGCTTACCGGGACAGGGTGGAACAGAGACCCAGTACTTC.

The chain combines TRBV7-2 with TRBJ1-2, with a possible D match to TRBD1 (5 bases). V gave up 1 base and J gave up 8 bases, with 23 bases separating them. CDR1 and CDR2 from the germline V gene are SGHTA and FQGNSA. This CDR3 is 17 amino acids long. In DNA, the CDR3 is TGTGCCAGCAGCTTAGTGGGTTTCGGGACTCCAGACGGCGGCTACACCTTC. Amino acid sequence: CASSLVGFGTPDGGYTF.

This clone has just a few counts. The chain combines TRBV6-2 or TRBV6-3 with TRBJ1-5; D possibly corresponds to TRBD1 (6 bases). Trimming shortened V by 2 bases and J by 5 bases, and 16 bases separated the two germline ends. The CDR3 length is 16 residues. Per the germline V gene, CDR1 is MNHEY and CDR2 is SVGEGT. As DNA, the CDR3 is TGTGCCAGCAGTTACCGCAGGGGCGCGAACTATCAGCCCCAGCATTTT. Its translation: CASSYRRGANYQPQHF.

CDR3 loop: CASSRGLAGDTQYF. The CDR3 DNA reads as TGTGCCAGTAGTAGGGGACTAGCGGGAGATACGCAGTATTTT. The chain combines TRBV19 with TRBJ2-3; 12 positions match TRBD2. The CDR3 consists of 14 residues. After removal of 4 bases from V and 5 bases from J, the junction contained 1 base not matched to a gene. Germline V CDR1 and CDR2: LNHDA, SQIVND (reference sequence).

The chain has TRBV10-3 and TRBJ2-3; D gene ambiguous. V was trimmed by 10 bases and J by 0 bases, leaving 11 bases between them. Germline V gene sequence: CDR1 ENHRY, CDR2 SYGVKD. CDR3 length equals 13 residues. The chain's CDR3 is CATLLTSTDTQYF. DNA for the CDR3: TGTGCCACCCTACTTACTAGCACAGATACGCAGTATTTT.

V gene TRBV4-1 combines with J gene TRBJ1-1; maybe TRBD1 (5 bases). V gave up 1 base and J gave up 1 base, with 13 bases separating them. Germline V gene sequence: CDR1 MGHRA, CDR2 YSYEKL. CDR3 length: 16 residues. The CDR3 bases are TGCGCCAGCAGCCAAGTTCAGGGCATTCCGAACACTGAAGCTTTCTTT. This gives the protein CASSQVQGIPNTEAFF.

The genes are TRBV7-2 and TRBJ2-3, with 8 bases lining up with TRBD2. Germline V CDR1 and CDR2: SGHTA, FQGNSA. The V segment lost 0 bases and the J segment 2 bases; nucleotides outside the gene matches: 4. This CDR3 region has 16 residues. The CDR3 nucleotides are TGTGCCAGCAGCTTAGCGGTTAGCGGGAACACAGATACGCAGTATTTT. Residues: CASSLAVSGNTDTQYF.